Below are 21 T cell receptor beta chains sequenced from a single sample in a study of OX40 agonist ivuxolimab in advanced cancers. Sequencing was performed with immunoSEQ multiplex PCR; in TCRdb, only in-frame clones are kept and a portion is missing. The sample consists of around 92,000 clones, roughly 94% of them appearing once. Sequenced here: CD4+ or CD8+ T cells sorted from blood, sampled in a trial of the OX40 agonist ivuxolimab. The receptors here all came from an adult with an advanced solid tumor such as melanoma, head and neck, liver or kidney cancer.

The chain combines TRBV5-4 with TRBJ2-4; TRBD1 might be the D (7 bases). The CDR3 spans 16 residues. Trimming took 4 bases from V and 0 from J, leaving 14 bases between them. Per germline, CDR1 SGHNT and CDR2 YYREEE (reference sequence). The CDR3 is CASSRRQGLAKNIQYF. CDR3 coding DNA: TGTGCCAGCAGCCGGAGACAGGGACTAGCCAAAAACATTCAGTACTTC.

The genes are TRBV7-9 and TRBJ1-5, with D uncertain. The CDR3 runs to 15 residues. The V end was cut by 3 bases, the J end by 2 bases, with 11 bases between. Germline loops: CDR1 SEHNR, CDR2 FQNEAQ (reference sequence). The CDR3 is CASSFGGSRNQPQHF. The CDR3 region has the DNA TGTGCCAGCAGCTTCGGAGGAAGTCGCAATCAGCCCCAGCATTTT.

CDR3 bases: TGTGCCAGCAGCCAGGACCGAGATAGCAATCAGCCCCAGCATTTT. This encodes CASSQDRDSNQPQHF. The chain links TRBV6-5 to TRBJ1-5; D gene ambiguous. The CDR3 is 15 residues long. The V and J ends lost 6 bases and 0 bases respectively, with 12 bases between them. In germline, CDR1 is MNHEY, CDR2 SVGAGI.

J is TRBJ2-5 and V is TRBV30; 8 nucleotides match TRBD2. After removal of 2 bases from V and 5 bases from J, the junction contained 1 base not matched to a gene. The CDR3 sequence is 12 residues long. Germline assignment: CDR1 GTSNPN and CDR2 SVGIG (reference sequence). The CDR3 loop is CAWSSGGETQYF. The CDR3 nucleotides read TGTGCCTGGAGTTCGGGAGGGGAGACCCAGTACTTC.

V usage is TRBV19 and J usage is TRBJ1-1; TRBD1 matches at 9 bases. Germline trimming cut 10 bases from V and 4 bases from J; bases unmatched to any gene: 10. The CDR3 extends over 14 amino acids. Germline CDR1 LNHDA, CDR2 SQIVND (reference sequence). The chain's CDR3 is CATIRGQGFTEAFF. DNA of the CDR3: TGTGCCACCATTCGGGGACAGGGATTCACTGAAGCTTTCTTT.

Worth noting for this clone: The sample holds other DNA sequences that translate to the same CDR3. The DNA of the CDR3 is TGTGCCAGCAGCTTAGGTGGTAGCGGATTGTCAGATACGCAGTATTTT. It translates to CASSLGGSGLSDTQYF. V and J are TRBV7-2 and TRBJ2-3; TRBD2 is a possible D gene (6 bases). The germline V gene has CDR1 SGHTA and CDR2 FQGNSA. The ends were cut back, 1 base at V and 4 bases at J, with 15 bases in the middle. This CDR3 spans 16 amino acids. Complete variable domain (other parts from reference TRBV7-2 and TRBJ2-3): GAGVSQSPSNKVTEKGKDVELRCDPISGHTALYWYRQSLGQGLEFLIYFQGNSAPDKSGLPSDRFSAERTGGSVSTLTIQRTQQEDSAVYLCASSLGGSGLSDTQYFGPGTRLTVL.

CDR3 bases: TGTGCCAGCAGCTTAGACCGGCAGGGTGGCGAGACCCAGTACTTC. Protein: CASSLDRQGGETQYF. This chain joins TRBV7-2 and TRBJ2-5, with D tentatively TRBD1 (5 bases). Germline V gene data show CDR1 as SGHTA and CDR2 as FQGNSA. The CDR3 has 15 amino acids. Between the trimmed V and J ends, which lost 1 base and 5 bases, there was a span of 14 bases.

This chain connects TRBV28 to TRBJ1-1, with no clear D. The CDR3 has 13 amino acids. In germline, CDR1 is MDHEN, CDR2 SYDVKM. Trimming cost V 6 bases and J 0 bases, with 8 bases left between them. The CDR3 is CASSLQLNTEAFF. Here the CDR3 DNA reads TGTGCCAGCAGCCTACAACTGAACACTGAAGCTTTCTTT.

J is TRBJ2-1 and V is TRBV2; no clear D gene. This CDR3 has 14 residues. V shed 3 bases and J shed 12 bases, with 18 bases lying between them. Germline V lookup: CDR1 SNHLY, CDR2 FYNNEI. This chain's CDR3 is CASSDGPYNEWQFF. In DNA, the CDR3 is TGTGCCAGCAGTGACGGTCCTTACAATGAGTGGCAGTTCTTC.

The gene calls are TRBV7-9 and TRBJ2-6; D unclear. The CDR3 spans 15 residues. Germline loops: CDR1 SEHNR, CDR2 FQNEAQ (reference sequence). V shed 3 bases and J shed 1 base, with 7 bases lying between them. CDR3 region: CASSFRPSGANVLTF. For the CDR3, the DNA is TGTGCCAGCAGCTTTCGCCCTTCTGGGGCCAACGTCCTGACTTTC.

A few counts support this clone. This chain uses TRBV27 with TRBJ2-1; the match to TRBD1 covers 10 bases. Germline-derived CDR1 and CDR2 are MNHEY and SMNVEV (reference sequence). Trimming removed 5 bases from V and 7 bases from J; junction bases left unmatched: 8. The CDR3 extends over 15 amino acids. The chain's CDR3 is CASSLGTGARNEQFF. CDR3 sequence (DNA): TGTGCCAGCAGTCTCGGGACAGGGGCCAGAAATGAGCAGTTCTTC.

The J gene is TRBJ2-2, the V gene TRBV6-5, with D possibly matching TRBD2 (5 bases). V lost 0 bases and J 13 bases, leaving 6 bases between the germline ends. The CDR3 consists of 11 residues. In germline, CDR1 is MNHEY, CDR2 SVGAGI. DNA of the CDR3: TGTGCCAGCAGTTACTCTGGGAGGCTGTTTTTT. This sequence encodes CASSYSGRLFF.

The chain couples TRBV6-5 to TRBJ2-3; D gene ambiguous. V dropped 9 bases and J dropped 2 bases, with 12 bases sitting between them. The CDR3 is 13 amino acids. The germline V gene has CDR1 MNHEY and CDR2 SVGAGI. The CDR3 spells CASRRSHTDTQYF. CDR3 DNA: TGTGCCAGTCGGCGGTCCCACACAGATACGCAGTATTTT.

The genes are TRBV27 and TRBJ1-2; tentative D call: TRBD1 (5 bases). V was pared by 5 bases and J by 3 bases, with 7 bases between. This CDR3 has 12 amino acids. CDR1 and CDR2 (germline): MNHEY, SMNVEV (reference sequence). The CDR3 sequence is CASSGGYYGYTF. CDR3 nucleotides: TGTGCCAGCAGTGGGGGTTACTATGGCTACACCTTC.

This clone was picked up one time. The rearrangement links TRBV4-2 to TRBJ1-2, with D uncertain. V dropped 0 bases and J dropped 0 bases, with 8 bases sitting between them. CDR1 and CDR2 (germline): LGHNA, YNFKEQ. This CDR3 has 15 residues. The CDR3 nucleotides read TGTGCCAGCAGCCAAGACCGGCGGACTAACTATGGCTACACCTTC. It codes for CASSQDRRTNYGYTF.

The CDR3 is CASSLQGWGYEQYF. The CDR3 DNA sequence: TGTGCCAGCAGCTTACAGGGATGGGGCTACGAGCAGTACTTC. This chain links TRBV9 with TRBJ2-7; perhaps TRBD1 as D (6 bases). CDR1 and CDR2 from the germline V gene are SGDLS and YYNGEE. The CDR3 is made up of 14 amino acids. Between the trimmed V and J ends, which lost 4 bases and 3 bases, there was a span of 14 bases. The variable domain in full, completed from reference TRBV9 and TRBJ2-7, reads DSGVTQTPKHLITATGQRVTLRCSPRSGDLSVYWYQQSLDQGLQFLIQYYNGEERAKGNILERFSAQQFPDLHSELNLSSLELGDSALYFCASSLQGWGYEQYFGPGTRLTVT.

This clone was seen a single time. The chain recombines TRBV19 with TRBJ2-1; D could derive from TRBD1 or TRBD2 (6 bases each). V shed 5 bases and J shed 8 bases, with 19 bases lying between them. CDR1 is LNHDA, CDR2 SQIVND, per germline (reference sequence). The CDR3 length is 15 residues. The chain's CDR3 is CASSVHRVGGDEQFF. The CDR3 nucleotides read TGTGCCAGTAGTGTTCACAGGGTAGGAGGGGATGAGCAGTTCTTC.

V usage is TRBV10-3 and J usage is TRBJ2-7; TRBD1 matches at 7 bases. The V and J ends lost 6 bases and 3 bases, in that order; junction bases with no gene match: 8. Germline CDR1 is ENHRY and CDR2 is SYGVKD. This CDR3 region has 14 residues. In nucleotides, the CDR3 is TGTGCCATCAGACGTACAGGGGCCGGCTACGAGCAGTACTTC. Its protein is CAIRRTGAGYEQYF.

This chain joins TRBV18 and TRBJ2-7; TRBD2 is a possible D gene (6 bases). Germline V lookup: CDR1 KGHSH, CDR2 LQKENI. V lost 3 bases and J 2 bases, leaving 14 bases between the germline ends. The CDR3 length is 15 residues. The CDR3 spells CASSPGTREAYEQYF. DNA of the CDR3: TGTGCCAGCTCACCCGGGACTCGCGAAGCCTACGAGCAGTACTTC.

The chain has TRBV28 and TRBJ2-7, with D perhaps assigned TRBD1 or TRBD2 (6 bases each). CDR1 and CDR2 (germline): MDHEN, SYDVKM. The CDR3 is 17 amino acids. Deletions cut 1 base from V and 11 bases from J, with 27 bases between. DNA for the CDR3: TGTGCCAGCAGTTTATCCGGCGTGAGGCGGGACACTGGAAAAAAGTACTTC. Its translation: CASSLSGVRRDTGKKYF.

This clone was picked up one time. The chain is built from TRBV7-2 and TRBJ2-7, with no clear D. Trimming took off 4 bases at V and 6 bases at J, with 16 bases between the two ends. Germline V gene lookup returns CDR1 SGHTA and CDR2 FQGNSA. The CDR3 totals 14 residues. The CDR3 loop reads CASSSFMFLGEQYF. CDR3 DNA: TGTGCCAGCAGCTCCTTCATGTTTCTGGGCGAGCAGTACTTC.